This section outlines one TCR beta chain sequence together with its context. The data belong to a study of CD8 T cells in Susac syndrome. Random-hexamer reverse transcription was applied to roughly 0.5 to 1 ug RNA. An immunoSEQ multiplex PCR amplified TCR beta CDR3 over 54 Vbeta and 13 Jbeta. TCRdb reprocessed the immunoSEQ multiplex PCR reads with MiXCR, giving one entry per CDR3 protein. Of more than 70,000 distinct CDR3 sequences in the sample, roughly nine tenths are singletons; the top ten hold 0.5% to 0.6%. Sequencing was done on a sample of CD8+ T cells from PBMCs. This receptor was obtained from a human donor with multiple sclerosis.

CDR3 protein: CASSDGTGTEAFF. The CDR3 region has the DNA TGTGCCAGCAGTGACGGGACAGGGACTGAAGCTTTCTTT. The chain combines TRBV6-4 with TRBJ1-1; 9 bases align to TRBD1. The CDR3 consists of 13 residues. J gave up 5 bases and V 2 bases, and 0 bases lay outside the gene matches. Germline V CDR1 and CDR2: MRHNA, SNTAGT.